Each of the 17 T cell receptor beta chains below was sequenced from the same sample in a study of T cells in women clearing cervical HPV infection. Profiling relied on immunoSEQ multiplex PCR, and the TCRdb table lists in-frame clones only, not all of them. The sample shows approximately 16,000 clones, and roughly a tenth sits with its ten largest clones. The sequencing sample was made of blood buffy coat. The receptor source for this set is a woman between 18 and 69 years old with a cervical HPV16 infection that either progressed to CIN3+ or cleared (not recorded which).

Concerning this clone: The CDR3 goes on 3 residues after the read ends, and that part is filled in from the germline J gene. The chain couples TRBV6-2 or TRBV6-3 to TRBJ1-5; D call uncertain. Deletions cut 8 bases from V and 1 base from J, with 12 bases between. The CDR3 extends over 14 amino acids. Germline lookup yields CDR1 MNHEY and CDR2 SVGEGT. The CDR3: CASRVGTSNQPQHF. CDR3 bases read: TGTGCCAGCCGAGTTGGCACGAGCAATCAGCCC.

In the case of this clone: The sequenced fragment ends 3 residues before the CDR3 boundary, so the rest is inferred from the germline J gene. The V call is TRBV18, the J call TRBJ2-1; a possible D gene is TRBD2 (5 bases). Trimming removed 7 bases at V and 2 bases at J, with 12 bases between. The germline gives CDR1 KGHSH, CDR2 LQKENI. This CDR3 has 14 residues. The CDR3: CASFSEYTYNEQFF. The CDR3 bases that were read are TGTGCCAGCTTTAGCGAGTATACCTACAATGAG. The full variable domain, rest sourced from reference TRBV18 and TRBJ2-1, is NAGVMQNPRHLVRRRGQEARLRCSPMKGHSHVYWYRQLPEEGLKFMVYLQKENIIDESGMPKERFSAEFPKEGPSILRIQQVVRGDSAAYFCASFSEYTYNEQFFGPGTRLTVL.

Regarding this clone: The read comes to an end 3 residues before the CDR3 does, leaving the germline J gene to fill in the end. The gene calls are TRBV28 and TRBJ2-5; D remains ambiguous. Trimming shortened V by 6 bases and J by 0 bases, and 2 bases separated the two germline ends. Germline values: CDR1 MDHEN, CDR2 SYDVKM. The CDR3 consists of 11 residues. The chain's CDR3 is CASSYQETQYF. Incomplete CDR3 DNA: TGTGCCAGCAGCTACCAAGAGACC.

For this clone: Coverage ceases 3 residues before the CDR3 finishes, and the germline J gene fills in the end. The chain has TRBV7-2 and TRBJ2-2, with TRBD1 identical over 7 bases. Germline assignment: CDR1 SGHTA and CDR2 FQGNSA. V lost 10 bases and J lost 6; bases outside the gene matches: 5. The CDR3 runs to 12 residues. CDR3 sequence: CAIARGPGELFF. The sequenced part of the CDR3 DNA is TGTGCCATCGCAAGGGGGCCCGGGGAG.

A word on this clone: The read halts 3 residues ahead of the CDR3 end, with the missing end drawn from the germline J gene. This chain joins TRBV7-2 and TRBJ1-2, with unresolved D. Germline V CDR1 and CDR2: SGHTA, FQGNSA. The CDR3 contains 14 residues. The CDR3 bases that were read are TGTGCCAGCAGCTTTTACGGGGTGACGAGCGGC. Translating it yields CASSFYGVTSG. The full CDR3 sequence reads CASSFYGVTSGYTF.

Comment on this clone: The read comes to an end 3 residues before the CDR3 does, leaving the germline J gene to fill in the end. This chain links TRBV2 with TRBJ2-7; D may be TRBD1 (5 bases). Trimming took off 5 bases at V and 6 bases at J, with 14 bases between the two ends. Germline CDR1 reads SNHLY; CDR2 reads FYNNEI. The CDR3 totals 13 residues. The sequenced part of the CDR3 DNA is TGTGCCAGCAGTATAGGGGTTTACGGCGAG. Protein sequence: CASSIGVYGE. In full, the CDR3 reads CASSIGVYGEQYF.

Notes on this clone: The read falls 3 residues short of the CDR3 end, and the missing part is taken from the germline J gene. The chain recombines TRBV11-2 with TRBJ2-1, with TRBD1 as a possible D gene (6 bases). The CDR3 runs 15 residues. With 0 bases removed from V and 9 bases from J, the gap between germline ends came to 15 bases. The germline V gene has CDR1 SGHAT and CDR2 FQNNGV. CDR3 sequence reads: CASSLDQGQGREQFF. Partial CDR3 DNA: TGTGCCAGCAGCTTAGATCAAGGTCAGGGGCGTGAG.

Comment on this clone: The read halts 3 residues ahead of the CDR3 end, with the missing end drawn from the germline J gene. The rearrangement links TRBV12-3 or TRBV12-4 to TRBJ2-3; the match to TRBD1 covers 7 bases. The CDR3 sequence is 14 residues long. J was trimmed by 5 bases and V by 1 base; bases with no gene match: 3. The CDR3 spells CASSLVTGLDTQYF. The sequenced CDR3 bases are TGTGCCAGCAGTTTAGTGACAGGGTTAGATACG.

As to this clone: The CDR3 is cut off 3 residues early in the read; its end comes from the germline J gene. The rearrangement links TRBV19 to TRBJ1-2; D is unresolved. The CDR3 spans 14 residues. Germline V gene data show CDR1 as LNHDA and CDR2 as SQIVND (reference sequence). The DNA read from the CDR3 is TGTGCCAGTGCTAGCGGGAACGGGCTTGGCGAC. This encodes CASASGNGLGD. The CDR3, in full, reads CASASGNGLGDYTF.

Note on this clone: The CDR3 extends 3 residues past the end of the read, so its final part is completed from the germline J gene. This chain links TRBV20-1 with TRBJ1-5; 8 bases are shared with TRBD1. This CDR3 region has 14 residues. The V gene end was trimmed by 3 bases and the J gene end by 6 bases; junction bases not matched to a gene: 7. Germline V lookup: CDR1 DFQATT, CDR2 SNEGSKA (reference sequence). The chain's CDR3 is CSARAQGASQPQHF. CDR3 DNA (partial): TGCAGTGCTAGGGCCCAGGGGGCAAGTCAGCCC.

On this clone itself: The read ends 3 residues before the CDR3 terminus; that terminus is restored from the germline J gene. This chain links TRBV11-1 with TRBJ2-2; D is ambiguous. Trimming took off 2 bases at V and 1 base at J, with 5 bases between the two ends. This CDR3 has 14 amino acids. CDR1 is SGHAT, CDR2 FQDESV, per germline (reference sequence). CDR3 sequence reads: CASSLSRNTGELFF. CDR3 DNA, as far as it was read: TGTGCCAGCAGCTTATCCCGGAACACCGGGGAG.

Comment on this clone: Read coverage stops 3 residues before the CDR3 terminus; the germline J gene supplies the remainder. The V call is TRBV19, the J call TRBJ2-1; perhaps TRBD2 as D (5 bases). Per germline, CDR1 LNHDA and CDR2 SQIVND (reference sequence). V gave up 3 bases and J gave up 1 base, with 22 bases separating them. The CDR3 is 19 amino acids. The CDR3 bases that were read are TGTGCCAGTAGTATTCTTCCCCTTCGCGGGCCCCCGTCCTACAATGAG. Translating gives CASSILPLRGPPSYNE. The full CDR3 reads CASSILPLRGPPSYNEQFF.

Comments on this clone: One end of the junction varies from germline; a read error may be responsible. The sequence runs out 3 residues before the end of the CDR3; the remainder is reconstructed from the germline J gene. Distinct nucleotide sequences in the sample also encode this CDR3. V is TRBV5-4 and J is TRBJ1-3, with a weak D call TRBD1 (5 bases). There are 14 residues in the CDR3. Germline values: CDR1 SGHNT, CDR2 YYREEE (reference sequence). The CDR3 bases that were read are TGTGCCAGCAGCTTGTCAGGGTCTGGAAACACT. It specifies CASSLSGSGNT. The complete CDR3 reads CASSLSGSGNTIYF.

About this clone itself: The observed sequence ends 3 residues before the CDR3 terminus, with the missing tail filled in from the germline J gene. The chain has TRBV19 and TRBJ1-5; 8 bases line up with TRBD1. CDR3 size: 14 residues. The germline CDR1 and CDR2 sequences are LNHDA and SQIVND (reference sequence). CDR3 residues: CASTGQGTGGPQHF. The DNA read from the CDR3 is TGTGCCAGTACCGGACAGGGAACGGGGGGACCC. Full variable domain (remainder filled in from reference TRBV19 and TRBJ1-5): DGGITQSPKYLFRKEGQNVTLSCEQNLNHDAMYWYRQDPGQGLRLIYYSQIVNDFQKGDIAEGYSVSREKKESFPLTVTSAQKNPTAFYLCASTGQGTGGPQHFGDGTRLSIL.

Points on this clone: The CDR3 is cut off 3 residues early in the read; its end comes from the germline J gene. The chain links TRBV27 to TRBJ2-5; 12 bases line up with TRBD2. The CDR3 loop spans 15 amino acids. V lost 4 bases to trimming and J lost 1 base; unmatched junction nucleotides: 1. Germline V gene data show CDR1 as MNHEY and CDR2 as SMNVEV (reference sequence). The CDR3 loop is CASSWTSGVQETQYF. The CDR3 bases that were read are TGTGCCAGCAGTTGGACTAGCGGGGTCCAAGAGACC.

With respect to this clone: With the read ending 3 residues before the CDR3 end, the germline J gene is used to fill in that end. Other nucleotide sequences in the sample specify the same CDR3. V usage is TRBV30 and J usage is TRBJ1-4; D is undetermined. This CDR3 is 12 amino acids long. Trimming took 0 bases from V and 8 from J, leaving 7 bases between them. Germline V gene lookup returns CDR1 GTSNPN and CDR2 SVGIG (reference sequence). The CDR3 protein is CAWSVLREKLFF. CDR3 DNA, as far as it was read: TGTGCCTGGAGTGTACTACGGGAAAAA.

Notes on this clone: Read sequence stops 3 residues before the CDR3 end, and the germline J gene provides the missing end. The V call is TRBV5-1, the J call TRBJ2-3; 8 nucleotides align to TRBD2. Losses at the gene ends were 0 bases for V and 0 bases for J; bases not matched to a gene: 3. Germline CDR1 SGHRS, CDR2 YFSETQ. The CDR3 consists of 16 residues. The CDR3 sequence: CASSLVSGASTDTQYF. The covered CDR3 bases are TGCGCCAGCAGCTTGGTTAGCGGGGCTAGCACAGATACG.